This TCR beta chain was sequenced in a study of blood T cell repertoires in COVID-19. Study-level background: T cells, B-cell-depleted T cells, or PBMCs supplied cDNA or gDNA.

In the original analysis: Counts of nucleated cells, estimated from reference gene primer amplification, were obtained. Profiling relied on immunoSEQ multiplex PCR, and the TCRdb table lists in-frame clones only, not all of them. From that table come the V and J calls and clone size; the DNA was used to work out D and trimming. The table shows over 250,000 clones, with 70% to 90% occurring only once. The clonotype comes from a woman aged 70-85 years with COVID-19, enrolled during active disease. The source material was peripheral blood.

The chain's CDR3 is CSVEDETVYEQYF. The CDR3 nucleotides read TGCAGCGTTGAAGATGAGACAGTCTACGAGCAGTACTTC. The chain joins TRBV29-1 to TRBJ2-7, with D possibly TRBD1 on 5 matching bases. The germline V gene encodes CDR1 SQVTM and CDR2 ANQGSEA. Between the trimmed V and J ends, which lost 0 bases and 3 bases, there was a span of 9 bases. The CDR3 length is 13 residues.